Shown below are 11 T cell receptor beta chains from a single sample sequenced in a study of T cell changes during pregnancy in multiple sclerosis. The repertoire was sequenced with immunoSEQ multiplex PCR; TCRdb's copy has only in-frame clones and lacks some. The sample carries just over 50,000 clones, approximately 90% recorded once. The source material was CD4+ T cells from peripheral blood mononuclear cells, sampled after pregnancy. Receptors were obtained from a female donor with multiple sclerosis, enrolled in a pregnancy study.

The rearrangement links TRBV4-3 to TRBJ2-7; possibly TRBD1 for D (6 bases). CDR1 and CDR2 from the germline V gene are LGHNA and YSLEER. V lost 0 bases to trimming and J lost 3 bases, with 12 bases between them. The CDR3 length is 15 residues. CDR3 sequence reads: CASSQEGGVGYEQYF. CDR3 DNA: TGCGCCAGCAGCCAAGAAGGGGGTGTTGGCTACGAGCAGTACTTC.

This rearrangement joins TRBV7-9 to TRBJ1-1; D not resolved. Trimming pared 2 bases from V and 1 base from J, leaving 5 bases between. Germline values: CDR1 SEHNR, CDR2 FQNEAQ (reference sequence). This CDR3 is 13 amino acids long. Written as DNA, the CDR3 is TGTGCCAGCAGCTTACAGTCGAACACTGAAGCTTTCTTT. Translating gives CASSLQSNTEAFF.

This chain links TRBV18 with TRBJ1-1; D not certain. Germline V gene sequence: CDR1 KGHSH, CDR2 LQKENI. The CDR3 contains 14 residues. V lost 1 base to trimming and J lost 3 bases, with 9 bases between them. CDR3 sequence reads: CASSPRGPDTEAFF. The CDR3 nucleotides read TGTGCCAGCTCACCACGCGGGCCCGACACTGAAGCTTTCTTT.

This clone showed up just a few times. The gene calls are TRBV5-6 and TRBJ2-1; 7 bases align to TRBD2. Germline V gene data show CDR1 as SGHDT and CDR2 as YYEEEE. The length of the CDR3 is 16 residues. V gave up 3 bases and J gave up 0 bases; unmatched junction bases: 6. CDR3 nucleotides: TGTGCCAGCAGCTCTCAAGCGGGGAGCTCCTACAATGAGCAGTTCTTC. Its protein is CASSSQAGSSYNEQFF.

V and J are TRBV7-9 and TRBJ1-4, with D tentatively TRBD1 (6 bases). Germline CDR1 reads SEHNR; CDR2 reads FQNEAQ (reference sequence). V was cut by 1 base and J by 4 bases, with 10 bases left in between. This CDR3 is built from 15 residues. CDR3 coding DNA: TGTGCCAGCAGCTTAGGGGCCAGGGGTAATGAAAAACTGTTTTTT. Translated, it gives CASSLGARGNEKLFF.

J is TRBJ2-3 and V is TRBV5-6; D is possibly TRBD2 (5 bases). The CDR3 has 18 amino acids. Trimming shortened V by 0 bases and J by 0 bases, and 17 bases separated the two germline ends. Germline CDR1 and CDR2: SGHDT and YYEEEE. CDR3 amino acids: CASSLVATTTPSTDTQYF. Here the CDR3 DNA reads TGTGCCAGCAGCTTGGTTGCGACTACCACCCCTAGCACAGATACGCAGTATTTT.

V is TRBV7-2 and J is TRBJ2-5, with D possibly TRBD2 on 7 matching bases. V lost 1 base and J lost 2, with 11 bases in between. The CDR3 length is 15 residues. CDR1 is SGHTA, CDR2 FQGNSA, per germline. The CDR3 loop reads CASSLGGRGQETQYF. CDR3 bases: TGTGCCAGCAGCTTAGGGGGGCGGGGGCAAGAGACCCAGTACTTC.

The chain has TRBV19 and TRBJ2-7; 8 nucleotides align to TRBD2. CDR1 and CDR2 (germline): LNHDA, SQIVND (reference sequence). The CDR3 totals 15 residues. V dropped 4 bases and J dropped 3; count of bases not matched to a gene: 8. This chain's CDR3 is CASSTPGTSNYEQYF. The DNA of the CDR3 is TGTGCCAGTAGTACCCCCGGGACTAGTAACTACGAGCAGTACTTC. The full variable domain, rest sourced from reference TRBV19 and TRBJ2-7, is DGGITQSPKYLFRKEGQNVTLSCEQNLNHDAMYWYRQDPGQGLRLIYYSQIVNDFQKGDIAEGYSVSREKKESFPLTVTSAQKNPTAFYLCASSTPGTSNYEQYFGPGTRLTVT.

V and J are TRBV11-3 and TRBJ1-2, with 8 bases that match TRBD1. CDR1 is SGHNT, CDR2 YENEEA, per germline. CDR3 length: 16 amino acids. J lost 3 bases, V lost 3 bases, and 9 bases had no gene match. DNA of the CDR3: TGTGCCAGCAGCTTCAGCTCCAGGGGGCGGGACTATGGCTACACCTTC. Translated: CASSFSSRGRDYGYTF.

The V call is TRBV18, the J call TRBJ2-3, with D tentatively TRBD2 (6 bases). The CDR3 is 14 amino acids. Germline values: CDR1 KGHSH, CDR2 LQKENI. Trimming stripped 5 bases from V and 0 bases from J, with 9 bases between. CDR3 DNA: TGTGCCAGCTCAACCGGGACTAGCACAGATACGCAGTATTTT. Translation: CASSTGTSTDTQYF.

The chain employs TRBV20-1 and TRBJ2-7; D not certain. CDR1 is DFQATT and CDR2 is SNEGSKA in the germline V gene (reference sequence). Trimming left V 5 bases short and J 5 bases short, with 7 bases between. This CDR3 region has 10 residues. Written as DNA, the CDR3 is TGCAGTGCTGGTTCTAACGAGCAGTACTTC. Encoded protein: CSAGSNEQYF.